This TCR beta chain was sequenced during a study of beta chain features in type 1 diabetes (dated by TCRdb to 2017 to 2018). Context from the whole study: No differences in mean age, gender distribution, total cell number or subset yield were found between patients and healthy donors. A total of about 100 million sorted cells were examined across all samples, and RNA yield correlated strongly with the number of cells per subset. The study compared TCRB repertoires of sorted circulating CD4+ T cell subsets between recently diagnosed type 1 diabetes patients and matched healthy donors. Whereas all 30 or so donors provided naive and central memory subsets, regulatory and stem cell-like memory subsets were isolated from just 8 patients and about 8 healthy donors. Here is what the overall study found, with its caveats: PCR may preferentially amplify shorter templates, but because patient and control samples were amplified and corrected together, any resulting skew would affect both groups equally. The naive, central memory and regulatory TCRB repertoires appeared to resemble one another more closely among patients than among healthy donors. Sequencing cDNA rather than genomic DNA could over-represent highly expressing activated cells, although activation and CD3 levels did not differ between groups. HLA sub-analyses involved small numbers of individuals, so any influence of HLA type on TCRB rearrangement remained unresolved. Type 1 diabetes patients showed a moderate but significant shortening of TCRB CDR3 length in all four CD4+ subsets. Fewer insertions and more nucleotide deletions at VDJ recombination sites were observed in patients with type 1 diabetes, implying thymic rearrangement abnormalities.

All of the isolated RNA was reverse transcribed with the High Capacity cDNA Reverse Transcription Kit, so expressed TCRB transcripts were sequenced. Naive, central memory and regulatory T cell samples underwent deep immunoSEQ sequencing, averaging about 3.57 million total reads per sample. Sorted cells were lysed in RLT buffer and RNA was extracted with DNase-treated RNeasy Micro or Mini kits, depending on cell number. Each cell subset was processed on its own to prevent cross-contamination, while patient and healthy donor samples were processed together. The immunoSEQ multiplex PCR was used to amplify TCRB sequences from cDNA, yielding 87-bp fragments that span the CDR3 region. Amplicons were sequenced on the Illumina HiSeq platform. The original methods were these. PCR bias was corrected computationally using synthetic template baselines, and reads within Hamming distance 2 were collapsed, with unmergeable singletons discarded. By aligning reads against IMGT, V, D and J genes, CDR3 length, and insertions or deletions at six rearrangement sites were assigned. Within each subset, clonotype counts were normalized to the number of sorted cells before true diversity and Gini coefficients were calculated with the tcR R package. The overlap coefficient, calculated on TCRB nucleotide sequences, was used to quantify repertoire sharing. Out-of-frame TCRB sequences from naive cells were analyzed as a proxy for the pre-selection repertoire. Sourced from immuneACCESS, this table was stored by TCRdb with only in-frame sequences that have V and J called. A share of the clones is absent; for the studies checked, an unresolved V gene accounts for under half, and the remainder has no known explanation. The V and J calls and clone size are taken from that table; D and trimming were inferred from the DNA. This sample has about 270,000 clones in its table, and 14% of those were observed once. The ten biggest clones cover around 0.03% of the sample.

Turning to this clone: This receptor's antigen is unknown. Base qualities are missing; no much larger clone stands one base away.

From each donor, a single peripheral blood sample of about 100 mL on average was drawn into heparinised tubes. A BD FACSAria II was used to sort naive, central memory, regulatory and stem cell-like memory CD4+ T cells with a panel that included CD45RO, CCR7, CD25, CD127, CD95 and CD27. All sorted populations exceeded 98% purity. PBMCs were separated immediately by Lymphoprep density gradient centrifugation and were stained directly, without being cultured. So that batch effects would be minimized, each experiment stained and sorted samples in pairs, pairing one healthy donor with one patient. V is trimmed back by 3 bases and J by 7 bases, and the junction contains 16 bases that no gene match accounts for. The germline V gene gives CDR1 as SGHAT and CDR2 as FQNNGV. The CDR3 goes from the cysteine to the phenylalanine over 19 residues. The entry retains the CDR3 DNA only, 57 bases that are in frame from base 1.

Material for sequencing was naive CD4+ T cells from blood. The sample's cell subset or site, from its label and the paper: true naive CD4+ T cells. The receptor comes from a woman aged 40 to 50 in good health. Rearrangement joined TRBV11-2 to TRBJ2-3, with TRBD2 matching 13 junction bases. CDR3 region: CASSLNPGLAGTGGNTQYF. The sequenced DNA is TGTGCCAGCAGCTTGAATCCGGGACTAGCGGGGACCGGCGGAAATACGCAGTATTTT.